The rows below give T cell receptor beta chains drawn from one sample of a study of cytomegalovirus exposure and HLA in healthy donors. TCRdb's table, derived via immunoSEQ multiplex PCR, lists solely in-frame clones and lacks some. The sample consists of approximately 100,000 clones, 74% of them appearing once. Sequenced input: PBMCs. Receptors originate from a human donor in good health. Both conserved end residues are part of each CDR3. The order of the fields is J gene, V gene, clone size, D gene, CDR3 length, CDR3 protein, CDR3 DNA. D genes are given only for firm matches. Some rows mark clone size as missing; the rest say once, few, many or name a class of expanded clone.

TRBJ2-3,TRBV30,-,TRBD2,15,CAWTSGGGITDTQYF,TGTGCCTGGACTAGCGGGGGGGGAATCACAGATACGCAGTATTTT
TRBJ2-3,TRBV2,-,-,14,CASSEEGPSETQYF,TGTGCCAGCAGTGAGGAGGGGCCTTCGGAAACGCAGTATTTT
TRBJ1-2,TRBV4-2,few,TRBD1,15,CASSQDQGANYGYTF,TGTGCCAGCAGCCAAGATCAGGGGGCTAACTATGGCTACACCTTC
TRBJ2-7,TRBV11-2,-,-,14,CASSLQSGNYEQYF,TGTGCCAGCAGCTTACAGTCAGGGAACTACGAGCAGTACTTC
TRBJ1-6,TRBV7-9,-,-,18,CASSVGPYRDSYNSPLHF,TGTGCCAGCAGCGTGGGACCTTACAGGGACTCCTATAATTCACCCCTCCACTTT
TRBJ1-2,TRBV7-8,-,TRBD1,14,CASSPTGGAYGYTF,TGTGCCAGCAGCCCTACAGGGGGGGCCTATGGCTACACCTTC
TRBJ2-2,TRBV29-1,-,TRBD2,13,CSARRGGAGELFF,TGCAGCGCCCGTCGGGGGGGCGCCGGGGAGCTGTTTTTT
TRBJ2-7,TRBV4-1,-,TRBD1,16,CASSRGQGPIPYEQYF,TGCGCCAGCAGCCGCGGACAGGGGCCCATACCTTACGAGCAGTACTTC
TRBJ1-1,TRBV4-3,-,-,14,CASSQDEGITEAFF,TGCGCCAGCAGCCAAGATGAGGGAATCACTGAAGCTTTCTTT
TRBJ1-1,TRBV2,-,-,12,CASSVRNTEAFF,TGTGCCAGCAGTGTGAGGAACACTGAAGCTTTCTTT
TRBJ1-6,TRBV28,-,TRBD1,13,CASSTRTGDPLHF,TGTGCCAGCAGTACAAGGACAGGGGACCCCCTCCACTTT
TRBJ1-2,TRBV9,-,-,14,CASSVGAGDGGYTF,TGTGCCAGCAGCGTAGGGGCAGGGGATGGGGGCTACACCTTC
TRBJ1-5,TRBV6-1,-,TRBD1,15,CASSTLTGANQPQHF,TGTGCCAGCAGTACGCTGACAGGGGCCAATCAGCCCCAGCATTTT
TRBJ2-1,TRBV9,few,-,15,CASSVGQAVFNEQFF,TGTGCCAGCAGCGTAGGCCAGGCCGTGTTCAATGAGCAGTTCTTC
TRBJ2-5,TRBV7-9,-,-,12,CASSLYQETQYF,TGTGCCAGCAGCTTATATCAAGAGACCCAGTACTTC
TRBJ1-5,TRBV5-8,once,-,16,CASSRGQLGSNQPQHF,TGTGCCAGCAGCCGAGGACAGCTAGGCAGCAATCAGCCCCAGCATTTT
TRBJ1-5,TRBV10-3,-,TRBD1,15,CAISEGQGGNQPQHF,TGTGCCATCAGTGAAGGACAGGGAGGAAATCAGCCCCAGCATTTT
TRBJ1-2,TRBV29-1,-,-,17,CSVEVVDMGGANYGYTF,TGCAGCGTTGAAGTGGTTGATATGGGGGGTGCAAACTATGGCTACACCTTC
TRBJ2-7,TRBV6-1,few,-,12,CASRVGIYEQYF,TGTGCCAGCAGGGTGGGCATATACGAGCAGTACTTC
TRBJ2-5,TRBV2,-,-,15,CASSEFSGKQETQYF,TGTGCCAGCAGTGAGTTTTCGGGGAAACAAGAGACCCAGTACTTC
TRBJ2-6,TRBV6-5,-,-,15,CASSSNSAGANVLTF,TGTGCCAGCAGTTCCAACTCGGCTGGGGCCAACGTCCTGACTTTC
TRBJ2-5,TRBV7-2,-,TRBD2,13,CASTRGVQETQYF,TGTGCCAGCACCCGGGGGGTCCAAGAGACCCAGTACTTC
TRBJ2-2,TRBV27,-,TRBD2,18,CASSLGLAGVKNTGELFF,TGTGCCAGCAGCTTAGGACTAGCGGGAGTAAAGAACACCGGGGAGCTGTTTTTT
TRBJ2-7,TRBV27,-,TRBD1,15,CASSLGQGADYEQYF,TGTGCCAGCAGTTTGGGACAGGGGGCAGATTACGAGCAGTACTTC
TRBJ2-7,TRBV7-2,-,-,15,CASSLDPGSSYEQYF,TGTGCCAGCAGCTTAGATCCAGGTAGCTCCTACGAGCAGTACTTC
TRBJ1-1,TRBV5-1,many,TRBD1,14,CASSQQGANTEAFF,TGCGCCAGCAGTCAACAGGGGGCGAACACTGAAGCTTTCTTT
TRBJ1-5,TRBV6-5,-,-,12,CASMEGNQPQHF,TGTGCCAGCATGGAGGGCAATCAGCCCCAGCATTTT
TRBJ1-6,TRBV9,-,-,16,CASSGASGLENSPLHF,TGTGCCAGCAGCGGAGCCTCGGGACTAGAAAATTCACCCCTCCACTTT
TRBJ2-1,TRBV7-2,-,TRBD1,15,CASRPGGAVLNEQFF,TGTGCCAGCAGACCAGGGGGCGCGGTCCTCAATGAGCAGTTCTTC
TRBJ2-1,TRBV4-1,-,-,17,CASSQELTGGNGNEQFF,TGCGCCAGCAGCCAAGAACTTACTGGCGGGAATGGCAATGAGCAGTTCTTC
TRBJ1-6,TRBV27,-,TRBD1,14,CASANRGLNSPLHF,TGTGCCAGCGCCAACAGGGGACTTAATTCACCCCTCCACTTT
TRBJ1-6,TRBV5-5,-,-,15,CASRSRTDYNSPLHF,TGTGCCAGCAGATCAAGGACAGACTATAATTCACCCCTCCACTTT
TRBJ2-3,TRBV2,-,TRBD1,14,CATRDRGSTDTQYF,TGTGCCACCAGGGACAGGGGTAGCACAGATACGCAGTATTTT
TRBJ1-1,TRBV30,-,TRBD1,13,CAWRRTGNTEAFF,TGTGCCTGGAGGCGGACAGGGAACACTGAAGCTTTCTTT
TRBJ1-1,TRBV7-9,-,-,15,CASSFWATGGTEAFF,TGTGCCAGCAGCTTTTGGGCGACCGGAGGCACTGAAGCTTTCTTT
TRBJ1-5,TRBV5-6,many,TRBD1,14,CASSSRTGWQPQHF,TGTGCCAGCAGCTCCAGGACAGGGTGGCAGCCCCAGCATTTT
TRBJ2-2,TRBV11-1,-,TRBD1,14,CASSATGPFGELFF,TGTGCCAGCAGCGCGACAGGGCCGTTCGGGGAGCTGTTTTTT
TRBJ2-2,TRBV7-8,-,TRBD2,15,CASIGGARGTGELFF,TGTGCCAGCATCGGGGGGGCTCGTGGCACCGGGGAGCTGTTTTTT